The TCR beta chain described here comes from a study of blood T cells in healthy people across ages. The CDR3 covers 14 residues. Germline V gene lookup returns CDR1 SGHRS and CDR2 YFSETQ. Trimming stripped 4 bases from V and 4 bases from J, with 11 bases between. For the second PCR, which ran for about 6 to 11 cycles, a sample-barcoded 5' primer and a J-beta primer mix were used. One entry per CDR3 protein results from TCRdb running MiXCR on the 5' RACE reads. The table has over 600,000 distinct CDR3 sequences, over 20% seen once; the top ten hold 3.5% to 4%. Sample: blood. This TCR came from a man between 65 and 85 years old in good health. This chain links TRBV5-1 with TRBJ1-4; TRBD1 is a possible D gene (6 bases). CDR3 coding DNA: TGCGCCAGCAGCGGAGGGGGACTTAATGAAAAACTGTTTTTT. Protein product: CASSGGGLNEKLFF.